These T cell receptor beta chains were read from a single sample in a study of immune evolution from preneoplasia to lung adenocarcinoma. This table comes from immunoSEQ multiplex PCR, and its TCRdb copy is limited to in-frame clones, with some not included. This repertoire shows 30,000 to 45,000 clones, 74% found once; its top ten account for approximately 6.2%. Sample: FFPE invasive lung adenocarcinoma tissue. The receptors shown here come from a person aged 55 to 70 with lung adenocarcinoma. Each CDR3 is given with its conserved first and last residue. A D gene is named only where the DNA matches it firmly. Some rows have no size entry. The others give once, few or many, or a class for an expanded clone.

CDR3nt: TGTGCCAGCAGCCCCGGACTAGAGGCCGGGGAACTGTTTTTT
CDR3aa: CASSPGLEAGELFF
v_gene: TRBV6-4
abundance: -
d_gene: TRBD2
j_gene: TRBJ2-2

CDR3nt: TGTGCCAGCAGCTATCTAGCGGGAGGAGTGGGAGATACGCAGTATTTT
CDR3aa: CASSYLAGGVGDTQYF
v_gene: TRBV7-3
abundance: -
d_gene: TRBD2
j_gene: TRBJ2-3

CDR3nt: TGTGCCAGCTCAGTGGAAGGAGAAAAACTGTTTTTT
CDR3aa: CASSVEGEKLFF
v_gene: TRBV2
abundance: -
d_gene: -
j_gene: TRBJ1-4

CDR3nt: TGCGCCAGCAGCTTGGAGGACAGCTTCAATCAGCCCCAGCATTTT
CDR3aa: CASSLEDSFNQPQHF
v_gene: TRBV5-1
abundance: -
d_gene: -
j_gene: TRBJ1-5

CDR3nt: TGCAGCGTTAGGGGGGCGAGTGGGCAGCCCCAGCATTTT
CDR3aa: CSVRGASGQPQHF
v_gene: TRBV29-1
abundance: once
d_gene: -
j_gene: TRBJ1-5

CDR3nt: TGTGCCAGCAGCTTAGATCCTCCGGGCAAACTGTTTTTT
CDR3aa: CASSLDPPGKLFF
v_gene: TRBV11-2
abundance: -
d_gene: -
j_gene: TRBJ1-4

CDR3nt: TGTGCCAGCAGGCCTGTGTCCGGGGCCAACGTCCTGACTTTC
CDR3aa: CASRPVSGANVLTF
v_gene: TRBV5-4
abundance: -
d_gene: -
j_gene: TRBJ2-6

CDR3nt: TGTGCCAGCAGCATGGACAGGGTCGGGGAGCTGTTTTTT
CDR3aa: CASSMDRVGELFF
v_gene: TRBV7-7
abundance: -
d_gene: TRBD1
j_gene: TRBJ2-2

CDR3nt: TGCGCCAGCAGCGACGGGGGGCTGGCAGATACGCAGTATTTT
CDR3aa: CASSDGGLADTQYF
v_gene: TRBV10-1
abundance: -
d_gene: -
j_gene: TRBJ2-3

CDR3nt: TGCGCCAGCAGCGGTAGCGGGGGCAGATCCTACGAGCAGTACTTC
CDR3aa: CASSGSGGRSYEQYF
v_gene: TRBV5-1
abundance: -
d_gene: TRBD2
j_gene: TRBJ2-7

CDR3nt: TGTGCCAGCAGCTTAAGGGCAGACAATGAGCAGTTCTTC
CDR3aa: CASSLRADNEQFF
v_gene: TRBV7-9
abundance: once
d_gene: -
j_gene: TRBJ2-1

CDR3nt: TGTGCCAGCTACCTGCAGGGGAGAAGCGAAGCTTTCTTT
CDR3aa: CASYLQGRSEAFF
v_gene: TRBV7-9
abundance: few
d_gene: -
j_gene: TRBJ1-1

CDR3nt: TGTGCCAGCTCACCAGTGAATGTGGACGGATTCAGTGGAAAACTGTTTTTT
CDR3aa: CASSPVNVDGFSGKLFF
v_gene: TRBV18
abundance: -
d_gene: -
j_gene: TRBJ1-4

CDR3nt: TGTGCCAGCAGTTACCAGACTAGCGTCAACAATGAGCAGTTCTTC
CDR3aa: CASSYQTSVNNEQFF
v_gene: TRBV6-5
abundance: -
d_gene: TRBD2
j_gene: TRBJ2-1

CDR3nt: TGTGCCAGTAGTATCGGCGGGGACAGGGTCTACGAGCAGTACTTC
CDR3aa: CASSIGGDRVYEQYF
v_gene: TRBV19
abundance: -
d_gene: TRBD1
j_gene: TRBJ2-7

CDR3nt: TGTGCCAGCAGTACCGACTCCTCGGGGGAGCTGTTTTTT
CDR3aa: CASSTDSSGELFF
v_gene: TRBV28
abundance: -
d_gene: -
j_gene: TRBJ2-2

CDR3nt: TGTGCCAGCAGCCACCGACTAGTCACCGGGGAGCTGTTTTTT
CDR3aa: CASSHRLVTGELFF
v_gene: TRBV11-2
abundance: medium-sized
d_gene: -
j_gene: TRBJ2-2

CDR3nt: TGTGCCAGCAGTTGGCGGGGACAGCCCCAGCATTTT
CDR3aa: CASSWRGQPQHF
v_gene: TRBV28
abundance: -
d_gene: -
j_gene: TRBJ1-5

CDR3nt: TGTGCCAGCAGCTCTGATAAGAACACTGAAGCTTTCTTT
CDR3aa: CASSSDKNTEAFF
v_gene: TRBV7-2
abundance: -
d_gene: -
j_gene: TRBJ1-1

CDR3nt: TGTGCCAGCAGCCAAGGAAAGGGAGATGGCTACACCTTC
CDR3aa: CASSQGKGDGYTF
v_gene: TRBV14
abundance: -
d_gene: -
j_gene: TRBJ1-2

CDR3nt: TGTGCCAGCATGCGACTAGCGGGAGACCAAGAGACCCAGTACTTC
CDR3aa: CASMRLAGDQETQYF
v_gene: TRBV2
abundance: -
d_gene: TRBD2
j_gene: TRBJ2-5

CDR3nt: TGCGCCAGCAGCCCCCTATTCGAAGCTACTGAAGCTTTCTTT
CDR3aa: CASSPLFEATEAFF
v_gene: TRBV5-1
abundance: -
d_gene: -
j_gene: TRBJ1-1

CDR3nt: TGTGCCAGCAGTTCCCCGGCGGGGGGCGCGGGCACTGAAGCTTTCTTT
CDR3aa: CASSSPAGGAGTEAFF
v_gene: TRBV27
abundance: -
d_gene: -
j_gene: TRBJ1-1

CDR3nt: TGTGCCTGGAGTGTAAGTGGCACTGAAGCTTTCTTT
CDR3aa: CAWSVSGTEAFF
v_gene: TRBV30
abundance: -
d_gene: -
j_gene: TRBJ1-1

CDR3nt: TGTGCCAGCAGGTTCTCAGGGGAGCGCGGGGAGCTGTTTTTT
CDR3aa: CASRFSGERGELFF
v_gene: TRBV7-9
abundance: -
d_gene: -
j_gene: TRBJ2-2

CDR3nt: TGTGCCAGCCGAGTGTGGGACAACTCCTACGAGCAGTACTTC
CDR3aa: CASRVWDNSYEQYF
v_gene: TRBV2
abundance: -
d_gene: -
j_gene: TRBJ2-7

CDR3nt: TGTGCCAGCAGCTTATCCCATAACGCCTACAATGAGCAGTTCTTC
CDR3aa: CASSLSHNAYNEQFF
v_gene: TRBV7-2
abundance: -
d_gene: -
j_gene: TRBJ2-1

CDR3nt: TGTGCCAGCAGTCGAACGCGGACAGGGTCCTATGGCTACACCTTC
CDR3aa: CASSRTRTGSYGYTF
v_gene: TRBV28
abundance: -
d_gene: TRBD1
j_gene: TRBJ1-2

CDR3nt: TGTGCCAGCAGCTTAGTGCTCGTGGGAGGGACCTCCTACGAGCAGTACTTC
CDR3aa: CASSLVLVGGTSYEQYF
v_gene: TRBV7-9
abundance: -
d_gene: TRBD2
j_gene: TRBJ2-7

CDR3nt: TGTGCCAGCAGCCCTAGCGGGAGGATCAACGAGCAGTACTTC
CDR3aa: CASSPSGRINEQYF
v_gene: TRBV7-9
abundance: -
d_gene: TRBD2
j_gene: TRBJ2-7

CDR3nt: TGTGCCAGCCGAGGGGGACAGCTTAAGGGCAATCAGCCCCAGCATTTT
CDR3aa: CASRGGQLKGNQPQHF
v_gene: TRBV19
abundance: few
d_gene: TRBD1
j_gene: TRBJ1-5

CDR3nt: TGTGCCAGCTCACCACTAGGACAGGGGGCCCAGCCCCAGCATTTT
CDR3aa: CASSPLGQGAQPQHF
v_gene: TRBV18
abundance: -
d_gene: TRBD1
j_gene: TRBJ1-5

CDR3nt: TGTGCCAGCAGCGCAACCGGGACTGGAGTCTCTGGGGCCAACGTCCTGACTTTC
CDR3aa: CASSATGTGVSGANVLTF
v_gene: TRBV7-8
abundance: -
d_gene: -
j_gene: TRBJ2-6

CDR3nt: TGTGCCAGCAGCGGACAGGGTTCGTTGAACACTGAAGCTTTCTTT
CDR3aa: CASSGQGSLNTEAFF
v_gene: TRBV5-6
abundance: -
d_gene: TRBD1
j_gene: TRBJ1-1

CDR3nt: TGCGCCAGCAGCGCAGGGGCTAATGAAAAACTGTTTTTT
CDR3aa: CASSAGANEKLFF
v_gene: TRBV5-1
abundance: -
d_gene: -
j_gene: TRBJ1-4

CDR3nt: TGTGCCAGCAGCTGGGGACGCGGGACCGAGCAGTACTTC
CDR3aa: CASSWGRGTEQYF
v_gene: TRBV5-6
abundance: -
d_gene: -
j_gene: TRBJ2-7

CDR3nt: TGCAGCGTTTCAAGGGGGGAGCCTGGGGCCAACGTCCTGACTTTC
CDR3aa: CSVSRGEPGANVLTF
v_gene: TRBV29-1
abundance: -
d_gene: -
j_gene: TRBJ2-6

CDR3nt: TGTGCCAGCAGTGGGACTTTCCTCGCCAAAAACATTCAGTACTTC
CDR3aa: CASSGTFLAKNIQYF
v_gene: TRBV28
abundance: -
d_gene: -
j_gene: TRBJ2-4

CDR3nt: TGCGCCAGCAGCCTAGACGAAGGTCCCTCGATCCGCTACGAGCAGTACTTC
CDR3aa: CASSLDEGPSIRYEQYF
v_gene: TRBV4-1
abundance: -
d_gene: -
j_gene: TRBJ2-7

CDR3nt: TGTGCCAGCTCACCGTATCTCTCCAATGAGCAGTTCTTC
CDR3aa: CASSPYLSNEQFF
v_gene: TRBV18
abundance: -
d_gene: -
j_gene: TRBJ2-1

CDR3nt: TGTGCCAGCAGCTTGCGGGTTGGGGAGACCCAGTACTTC
CDR3aa: CASSLRVGETQYF
v_gene: TRBV5-6
abundance: -
d_gene: -
j_gene: TRBJ2-5

CDR3nt: TGTGCCAGCAGCAGAACAGGGGGATTCACAGATACGCAGTATTTT
CDR3aa: CASSRTGGFTDTQYF
v_gene: TRBV5-8
abundance: -
d_gene: TRBD1
j_gene: TRBJ2-3

CDR3nt: TGTGCCAGCAGTGAATTAGTAGCGGTTACAGATACGCAGTATTTT
CDR3aa: CASSELVAVTDTQYF
v_gene: TRBV2
abundance: -
d_gene: -
j_gene: TRBJ2-3

CDR3nt: TGTGCCAGCAAAGGACAGGGGAGATACGAGCAGTACTTC
CDR3aa: CASKGQGRYEQYF
v_gene: TRBV6-1
abundance: -
d_gene: TRBD1
j_gene: TRBJ2-7

CDR3nt: TGTGCCAGCAGCTTGGGACTGTACACAGATACGCAGTATTTT
CDR3aa: CASSLGLYTDTQYF
v_gene: TRBV7-8
abundance: -
d_gene: -
j_gene: TRBJ2-3

CDR3nt: TGTGCCAGCAGCTTACAGGGCCTGGACTATGGCTACACCTTC
CDR3aa: CASSLQGLDYGYTF
v_gene: TRBV7-8
abundance: -
d_gene: -
j_gene: TRBJ1-2

CDR3nt: TGTGCCACCAGCAGAGACGGGACAGCTGAAGCTTTCTTT
CDR3aa: CATSRDGTAEAFF
v_gene: TRBV15
abundance: once
d_gene: TRBD1
j_gene: TRBJ1-1